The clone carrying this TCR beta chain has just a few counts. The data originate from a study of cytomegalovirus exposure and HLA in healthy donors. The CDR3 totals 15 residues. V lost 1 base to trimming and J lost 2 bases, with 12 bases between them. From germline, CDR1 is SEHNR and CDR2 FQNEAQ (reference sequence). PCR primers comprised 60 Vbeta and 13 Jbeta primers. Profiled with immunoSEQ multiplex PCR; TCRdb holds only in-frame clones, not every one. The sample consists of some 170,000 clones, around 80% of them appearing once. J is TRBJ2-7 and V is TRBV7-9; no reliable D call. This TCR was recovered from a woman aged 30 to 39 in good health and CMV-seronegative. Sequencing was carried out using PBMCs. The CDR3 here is CASSLGLGGPYEQYF. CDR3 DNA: TGTGCCAGCAGCTTAGGATTAGGTGGGCCCTACGAGCAGTACTTC.